Described below is a single T cell receptor (beta chain) sequence and its context. The data were obtained in a study of T cell changes during pregnancy in multiple sclerosis. TCRdb keeps only in-frame clones here, not all; method: immunoSEQ multiplex PCR. The sample yields tens of thousands of clones, about 92% seen once. In germline, CDR1 is SGHRS, CDR2 YFSETQ. The CDR3 runs to 15 residues. Germline trimming cut 2 bases from V and 5 bases from J; bases unmatched to any gene: 6. The sequencing used peripheral blood, collected in the second trimester of pregnancy. This sequence joins TRBV5-1 and TRBJ2-2; 7 nucleotides agree with TRBD1. This TCR derives from a female donor with multiple sclerosis, enrolled in a pregnancy study. Here the CDR3 reads CASSFQSGQTGELFF. In nucleotides, the CDR3 is TGCGCCAGCAGCTTCCAGTCGGGACAGACCGGGGAGCTGTTTTTT.